This T cell receptor beta chain emerged from a study of human T cells and chemical hapten exposure. This clonotype appeared a few times. The antigen is not known. Specified time point: patch test 2, 6 weeks after DPC sensitization. Specified treatment: therapeutic diphenylcyclopropenone sensitization with weekly scalp DPC. Individual cDNA molecules each carried unique molecular identifiers attached by the library. One entry per CDR3 protein, called by TCRdb with MiXCR from the RACE reads. The sample records fewer than 100,000 distinct CDR3 sequences, around a tenth being singletons. General study findings and limits: Following DPC sensitization, TCRs present above 1 in 1000 frequency showed no change. Significantly more large CDR3 similarity clusters were formed by expanded TCRs than by controls.

V shed 5 bases, J shed 4 bases, and the junction held 8 bases outside the gene matches. There are 15 residues in the CDR3. Germline V gene lookup returns CDR1 SGHAT and CDR2 FQNNGV. The chain employs TRBV11-2 and TRBJ2-1, with 7 positions matching TRBD2. The receptor was isolated from a man in his late teens or twenties with alopecia areata. Some clones in this sample may be carry-over from other donors' samples. Sequencing was performed on whole blood, taken in connection with sensitization to the hapten diphenylcyclopropenone (DPC). The CDR3, as DNA: TGTGCCAGCAGCCCGTCAGCGGGGAATTACAATGAGCAGTTCTTC. It codes for CASSPSAGNYNEQFF.